This TCR beta chain was observed in a study of blood T cell repertoires in COVID-19. Study-level background: PBMCs, B-cell-depleted T cells, or T cells were the source of the cDNA or gDNA that made up the material.

Per the authors' pipeline: For nucleated cells, counts were estimated from reference gene primer amplification. Repertoires were generated with immunoSEQ multiplex PCR, while TCRdb's copy carries only in-frame clones and drops some. The V and J calls and the clone size are those of that table, but D and trimming were determined from the DNA. The repertoire holds about 43,000 clones, with around nine tenths as singletons. The specimen sequenced was peripheral blood. The receptor was derived from a human donor in a cohort sampled during active COVID-19.

The DNA for the CDR3 is TGTGCCAGCAGCTTAGGACAGGGGGACCCGGCTTTCTTT. This encodes CASSLGQGDPAFF. V gene TRBV11-2 combines with J gene TRBJ1-1; TRBD1 aligns across 9 bases. The trim removed 1 base at V and 11 bases at J, leaving 5 bases unmatched. CDR3 size: 13 residues. Germline V gives CDR1 SGHAT, CDR2 FQNNGV.